A single sample gave rise to the 27 T cell receptor beta chains below, sequenced in a study of patients and donors after allogeneic stem cell transplantation. Each CDR3 protein is one row after TCRdb ran MiXCR on the RT-PCR reads. The profile shows about 160,000 distinct CDR3 sequences, roughly 24% of them singletons. The sample consisted of blood, either unsorted or a sorted T cell fraction (not recorded which). These receptor sequences come from a human donor who was either an allogeneic HSCT recipient or a stem cell or donor lymphocyte infusion donor (not recorded which). It is not recorded whose cells these are; they may come from a transplant donor.

The chain joins TRBV20-1 to TRBJ2-2; 8 bases are shared with TRBD2. CDR1 is DFQATT and CDR2 is SNEGSKA in the germline V gene (reference sequence). The CDR3 extends over 16 amino acids. V gave up 3 bases and J gave up 0 bases; unmatched junction bases: 6. The CDR3 DNA sequence: TGCAGTGCTAGCGATCGGGAGGGAGCGAACACCGGGGAGCTGTTTTTT. Its translation: CSASDREGANTGELFF.

The V and J genes are TRBV20-1 and TRBJ1-1, with D tentatively TRBD1 (5 bases). Germline loops: CDR1 DFQATT, CDR2 SNEGSKA (reference sequence). CDR3 length: 15 residues. V lost 6 bases, J lost 5 bases, and 22 bases lay in between. CDR3 sequence: CSAVNPEQGKTEAFF. In DNA form, the CDR3 reads TGCAGTGCAGTCAACCCCGAGCAGGGCAAAACTGAAGCTTTCTTT.

V is TRBV2 and J is TRBJ2-7; D is ambiguous. Looked up from germline, CDR1 is SNHLY and CDR2 is FYNNEI. The CDR3 loop spans 14 amino acids. V dropped 5 bases and J dropped 7 bases, with 18 bases sitting between them. The CDR3 coding sequence is TGTGCCAGCAGTTCGCAGATTACTACGAGGGAGCAGTACTTC. Translation gives CASSSQITTREQYF.

The gene calls are TRBV14 and TRBJ2-2; D gene uncertain. V was cut by 3 bases and J by 0 bases, with 8 bases left in between. The germline V gene encodes CDR1 SGHDN and CDR2 FVKESK. The CDR3 totals 15 residues. The CDR3 bases are TGTGCCAGCAGCCATGGTCGGACGAACACCGGGGAGCTGTTTTTT. This encodes CASSHGRTNTGELFF.

This clonotype was counted a few times. This rearrangement joins TRBV20-1 to TRBJ1-2; 9 positions match TRBD1. Germline trimming cut 1 base from V and 8 bases from J; bases unmatched to any gene: 5. There are 13 residues in the CDR3. CDR1 is DFQATT and CDR2 is SNEGSKA in the germline V gene (reference sequence). The CDR3 spells CSARVDRGLGYTF. CDR3 coding DNA: TGCAGTGCTAGAGTGGACAGGGGCCTAGGCTACACCTTC.

The J gene is TRBJ2-5, the V gene TRBV4-2, with D unclear. The CDR3 runs to 14 residues. Germline values: CDR1 LGHNA, CDR2 YNFKEQ. V lost 0 bases, J lost 2 bases, and 7 bases lay in between. The CDR3 bases are TGTGCCAGCAGCCAAGATCAACGGCAAGAGACCCAGTACTTC. It is translated as CASSQDQRQETQYF.

J is TRBJ1-5 and V is TRBV27, with TRBD1 as a possible D gene (6 bases). Germline V gives CDR1 MNHEY, CDR2 SMNVEV (reference sequence). The CDR3 consists of 15 residues. Trimming removed 7 bases at V and 10 bases at J, with 23 bases between. The DNA for the CDR3 is TGTGCCAGCACCGGGCGGGTAAAGGGGGGCCATCCCCAGCATTTT. Translating gives CASTGRVKGGHPQHF.

The J gene is TRBJ2-7, the V gene TRBV6-5; D might be TRBD2 (5 bases). The CDR3 spans 14 residues. Trimming stripped 4 bases from V and 3 bases from J, with 13 bases between. CDR1 and CDR2 from the germline V gene are MNHEY and SVGAGI. This CDR3 is CASSLTGFSYEQYF. DNA of the CDR3: TGTGCCAGCAGTTTAACGGGGTTTAGCTACGAGCAGTACTTC.

This clonotype was seen a handful of times. The chain employs TRBV11-2 and TRBJ1-3; maybe TRBD1 (5 bases). The CDR3 is made up of 17 amino acids. V gave up 3 bases and J gave up 4 bases, with 19 bases separating them. Germline CDR1 SGHAT, CDR2 FQNNGV. The CDR3 loop reads CASSLGDGILGGNTIYF. CDR3 sequence (DNA): TGTGCCAGCAGCTTGGGGGACGGCATCCTCGGAGGAAACACCATATATTTT.

The rearrangement joins TRBV6-6 to TRBJ2-3; 9 bases match TRBD2. The V gene end was trimmed by 0 bases and the J gene end by 8 bases; junction bases not matched to a gene: 9. This CDR3 is 16 amino acids long. Germline loops: CDR1 MNHNY, CDR2 SVGAGI (reference sequence). CDR3 in amino acids: CASSYSMSSGAGTQYF. The CDR3 nucleotides read TGTGCCAGCAGTTACTCGATGTCTAGCGGGGCAGGTACGCAGTATTTT.

V and J are TRBV20-1 and TRBJ2-4; D not resolved. Looked up from germline, CDR1 is DFQATT and CDR2 is SNEGSKA (reference sequence). The ends were cut back, 3 bases at V and 0 bases at J, with 18 bases in the middle. The CDR3 is made up of 17 amino acids. The CDR3 nucleotides read TGCAGTGCTAGTGATTTCGGGCAGCTTCTAGCCAAAAACATTCAGTACTTC. It yields the protein CSASDFGQLLAKNIQYF.

Only a few counts were recorded for this clonotype. V usage is TRBV20-1 and J usage is TRBJ1-2; D gene ambiguous. V was pared by 5 bases and J by 0 bases, with 10 bases between. This CDR3 contains 13 residues. The germline V gene encodes CDR1 DFQATT and CDR2 SNEGSKA (reference sequence). The CDR3 loop reads CSAATLPNYGYTF. The CDR3, as DNA: TGCAGTGCTGCAACTTTACCTAACTATGGCTACACCTTC.

A few counts support this clonotype. The V gene is TRBV6-1, the J gene TRBJ1-5, with a possible D match to TRBD1 (6 bases). V was trimmed by 4 bases and J by 0 bases, leaving 7 bases between them. Germline lookup yields CDR1 MNHNS and CDR2 SASEGT. The CDR3 covers 14 residues. The CDR3 nucleotides read TGTGCCAGCAGTGCAGGGGCTAGCAATCAGCCCCAGCATTTT. Protein sequence: CASSAGASNQPQHF.

This rearrangement joins TRBV7-3 to TRBJ1-6; D is possibly TRBD1 (5 bases). In germline, CDR1 is SGHTA, CDR2 FQGTGA. V was trimmed by 5 bases and J by 9 bases, leaving 17 bases between them. This CDR3 has 15 amino acids. The DNA of the CDR3 is TGTGCCAGCAGCCGTCCGGGACTGGGTGGTTCACCCCTCCACTTT. Encoded protein: CASSRPGLGGSPLHF. Based on the CDR3 plus reference TRBV7-3 and TRBJ1-6, the full variable domain is GAGVSQTPSNKVTEKGKYVELRCDPISGHTALYWYRQSLGQGPEFLIYFQGTGAADDSGLPNDRFFAVRPEGSVSTLKIQRTERGDSAVYLCASSRPGLGGSPLHFGNGTRLTVT.

The V gene is TRBV12-3 or TRBV12-4, the J gene TRBJ1-2; 7 nucleotides align to TRBD1. The junction had 4 bases not matched to a gene; V was cut back by 2 bases and J by 7 bases. This CDR3 comprises 13 residues. Here the CDR3 DNA reads TGTGCCAGCAGTTTAACAGGGGCGGGTGGCTACACCTTC. Its protein product is CASSLTGAGGYTF.

For this clonotype: The junction departs from the called germline gene at one end, perhaps through a read error. The chain uses TRBV3-1 and TRBJ2-3, with 7 bases lining up with TRBD2. The CDR3 is made up of 14 amino acids. CDR1 and CDR2 (germline): LGHDT, YNNKEL (reference sequence). The CDR3 loop reads CASNQAGITDTQYF. The CDR3 region has the DNA TGTGCCAGCAACCAAGCGGGAATCACAGATACGCAGTATTTT.

This clonotype has more than one count but fewer than ten. Written as DNA, the CDR3 is TGTGCCAGCAGCTTAAGGGGAGCTGGCGCAGATACGCAGTATTTT. Its protein is CASSLRGAGADTQYF. The rearrangement links TRBV7-8 to TRBJ2-3; D assignment may be TRBD1 or TRBD2 (5 bases each). The germline V and J ends were trimmed by 2 bases and 4 bases, with 13 bases remaining between them. CDR3 length: 15 amino acids. Per germline, CDR1 SGHVS and CDR2 FQNEAQ. The full variable domain, rest sourced from reference TRBV7-8 and TRBJ2-3, is GAGVSQSPRYKVAKRGQDVALRCDPISGHVSLFWYQQALGQGPEFLTYFQNEAQLDKSGLPSDRFFAERPEGSVSTLKIQRTQQEDSAVYLCASSLRGAGADTQYFGPGTRLTVL.

There are many counts of this clonotype. CDR3 DNA: TGTGCCAGCAGTTTATTATCCGGGCTGGCTGAAGCTTTCTTT. It codes for CASSLLSGLAEAFF. The V call is TRBV28, the J call TRBJ1-1; D is unclear. Trimming stripped 1 base from V and 6 bases from J, with 12 bases between. The CDR3 has 14 residues. The V gene's germline CDR1 is MDHEN and CDR2 SYDVKM.

The V call is TRBV12-3 or TRBV12-4, the J call TRBJ2-1, with no clear D. Trimming left V 6 bases short and J 4 bases short, with 16 bases between. This CDR3 region has 15 residues. The CDR3 loop reads CASSPPVWVYNEQFF. The DNA for the CDR3 is TGTGCCAGCAGCCCCCCAGTATGGGTTTACAATGAGCAGTTCTTC.

This clonotype was recorded a few times. The J gene is TRBJ2-3, the V gene TRBV7-2; the match to TRBD1 covers 7 bases. The CDR3 extends over 15 amino acids. Trimming cost V 3 bases and J 6 bases; bases outside gene matches: 9. CDR1 is SGHTA, CDR2 FQGNSA, per germline. CDR3: CASSFNRGFADTQYF. CDR3 sequence (DNA): TGTGCCAGCAGCTTTAACAGGGGTTTTGCGGATACGCAGTATTTT.

This clonotype appeared a few times. The chain recombines TRBV7-2 with TRBJ1-5, with D perhaps TRBD1 (5 bases). Germline CDR1 is SGHTA and CDR2 is FQGNSA. This CDR3 has 13 amino acids. Trimming took off 3 bases at V and 3 bases at J, with 6 bases between the two ends. CDR3 in amino acids: CASSLTDNQPQHF. The CDR3, as DNA: TGTGCCAGCAGCTTGACAGACAATCAGCCCCAGCATTTT.

The chain uses TRBV10-3 and TRBJ2-1; TRBD2 agrees at 10 bases. CDR3 length: 19 amino acids. Germline CDR1 reads ENHRY; CDR2 reads SYGVKD. Germline trimming cut 2 bases from V and 0 bases from J; bases unmatched to any gene: 10. The CDR3 DNA follows: TGTGCCATCAGTGAGCAGGGTAGCGGGGGGACGAGCTCCTACAATGAGCAGTTCTTC. Translated, it gives CAISEQGSGGTSSYNEQFF.

V is TRBV5-1 and J is TRBJ2-2, with D maybe TRBD1 (5 bases). The CDR3 totals 14 residues. V was clipped by 7 bases and J by 0 bases, with 10 bases between them. Looked up from germline, CDR1 is SGHRS and CDR2 is YFSETQ. CDR3 protein: CASCRAANTGELFF. For the CDR3, the DNA is TGCGCCAGCTGCAGGGCGGCGAACACCGGGGAGCTGTTTTTT.

The rearrangement joins TRBV7-9 to TRBJ2-2; 7 bases are shared with TRBD1. Germline values: CDR1 SEHNR, CDR2 FQNEAQ (reference sequence). The length of the CDR3 is 15 residues. The ends lost 6 bases at V and 7 bases at J; junction bases unmatched: 11. Here the CDR3 DNA reads TGTGCCAGCAGTGGACAGGCTGGGAGTATCGGGGAGCTGTTTTTT. It translates to CASSGQAGSIGELFF. The entire variable domain, with the rest obtained from reference TRBV7-9 and TRBJ2-2, is as follows: DTGVSQNPRHKITKRGQNVTFRCDPISEHNRLYWYRQTLGQGPEFLTYFQNEAQLEKSRLLSDRFSAERPKGSFSTLEIQRTEQGDSAMYLCASSGQAGSIGELFFGEGSRLTVL.

The rearrangement links TRBV20-1 to TRBJ2-2, with 7 bases fitting TRBD1. Trimming cost V 3 bases and J 7 bases; bases outside gene matches: 5. The CDR3 totals 13 residues. Germline V gives CDR1 DFQATT, CDR2 SNEGSKA (reference sequence). CDR3 sequence reads: CSASQQGNGELFF. The CDR3 DNA is TGCAGTGCTAGTCAACAGGGGAACGGGGAGCTGTTTTTT.

A few counts support this clonotype. The chain couples TRBV9 to TRBJ2-1, with D tentatively TRBD1 or TRBD2 (5 bases each). There are 15 residues in the CDR3. V lost 0 bases and J 7 bases, leaving 14 bases between the germline ends. The germline V gene encodes CDR1 SGDLS and CDR2 YYNGEE. The CDR3 DNA reads TGTGCCAGCAGCGTAGCTTGGGGAGAGGGGAATGAGCAGTTCTTC. Encoded protein: CASSVAWGEGNEQFF.

V and J are TRBV5-4 and TRBJ2-5, with 7 bases fitting TRBD1. The CDR3 loop spans 14 amino acids. CDR1 SGHNT and CDR2 YYREEE come from the germline V gene (reference sequence). Unmatched junction bases numbered 6, after V lost 4 bases and J lost 3 bases. In DNA form, the CDR3 reads TGTGCCAGCAGCGAGGGACAGCTTAAAGAGACCCAGTACTTC. It is translated as CASSEGQLKETQYF.